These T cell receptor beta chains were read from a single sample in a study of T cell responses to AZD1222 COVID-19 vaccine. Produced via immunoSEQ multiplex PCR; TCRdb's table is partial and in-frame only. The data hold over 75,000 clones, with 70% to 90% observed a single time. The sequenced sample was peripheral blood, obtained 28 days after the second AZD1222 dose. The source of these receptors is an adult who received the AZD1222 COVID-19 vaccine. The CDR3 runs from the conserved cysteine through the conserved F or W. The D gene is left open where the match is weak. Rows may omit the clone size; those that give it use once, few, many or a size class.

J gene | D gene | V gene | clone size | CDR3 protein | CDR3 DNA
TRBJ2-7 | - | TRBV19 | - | CASSTGQGLAGAFYEQYF | TGTGCCAGTAGTACAGGACAGGGATTAGCGGGAGCATTCTACGAGCAGTACTTC
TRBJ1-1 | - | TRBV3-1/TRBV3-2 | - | CASSQTRDTEAFF | TGTGCCAGCAGCCAGACGCGGGACACTGAAGCTTTCTTT
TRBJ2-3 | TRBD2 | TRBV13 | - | CASSYGAGATDTQYF | TGTGCCAGCAGCTATGGAGCGGGGGCCACAGATACGCAGTATTTT
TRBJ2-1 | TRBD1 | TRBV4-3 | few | CASSQGAGTGRLNEQFF | TGCGCCAGCAGCCAGGGCGCCGGGACAGGGAGGTTGAATGAGCAGTTCTTC
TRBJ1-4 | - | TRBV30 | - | CAWSPRWKGYWFGNEKLFF | TGTGCCTGGAGTCCTCGATGGAAAGGGTATTGGTTCGGGAATGAAAAACTGTTTTTT
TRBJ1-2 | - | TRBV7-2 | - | CASSLALAGGYTF | TGTGCCAGCAGCTTAGCCCTCGCGGGTGGCTACACCTTC
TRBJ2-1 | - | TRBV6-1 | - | CASSDRGSSYNEQFF | TGTGCCAGCAGTGATCGGGGGAGCTCCTACAATGAGCAGTTCTTC
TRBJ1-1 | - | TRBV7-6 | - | CASSLAGLNTEAFF | TGTGCCAGCAGCTTGGCAGGACTGAACACTGAAGCTTTCTTT
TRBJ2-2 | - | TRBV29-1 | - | CSVEGGIGAGELFF | TGCAGCGTTGAGGGCGGGATAGGAGCCGGGGAGCTGTTTTTT
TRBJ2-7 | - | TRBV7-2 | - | CASSSPGTRTVRAYF | TGTGCCAGCAGCTCACCCGGGACAAGAACTGTGAGGGCGTACTTC
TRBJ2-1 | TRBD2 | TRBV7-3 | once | CASSLGASGERNEQFF | TGTGCCAGCAGCTTAGGGGCTAGCGGGGAAAGAAATGAGCAGTTCTTC
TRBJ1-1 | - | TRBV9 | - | CASSEKGWPEAFF | TGTGCCAGCAGCGAAAAGGGTTGGCCTGAAGCTTTCTTT
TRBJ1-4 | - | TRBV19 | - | CASSPSSGWDEKLFF | TGTGCCAGTAGTCCAAGTTCGGGGTGGGATGAAAAACTGTTTTTT
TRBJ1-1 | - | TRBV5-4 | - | CASSLAAKTIMNTEAFF | TGTGCCAGCAGCTTGGCGGCTAAAACGATTATGAACACTGAAGCTTTCTTT
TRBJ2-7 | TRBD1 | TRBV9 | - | CASSVGQGLDEQYF | TGTGCCAGCAGCGTGGGACAGGGGCTAGACGAGCAGTACTTC
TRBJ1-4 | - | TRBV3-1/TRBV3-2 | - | CASSGRGGANEKLFF | TGTGCCAGCAGCGGGCGAGGGGGGGCTAATGAAAAACTGTTTTTT
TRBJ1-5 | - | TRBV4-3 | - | CASSQTLNQPQHF | TGCGCCAGCAGCCAGACACTCAATCAGCCCCAGCATTTT
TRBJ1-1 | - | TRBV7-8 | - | CASSFGQLGEAFF | TGTGCCAGCAGCTTCGGACAGCTCGGTGAAGCTTTCTTT
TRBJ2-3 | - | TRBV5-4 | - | CASSPGTGRFGTDTQYF | TGTGCCAGCAGCCCCGGAACGGGGAGGTTTGGCACAGATACGCAGTATTTT
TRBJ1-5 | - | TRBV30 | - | CAWSVRDNQPQHF | TGTGCCTGGAGTGTTAGGGACAATCAGCCCCAGCATTTT
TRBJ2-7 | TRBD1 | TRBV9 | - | CASSPRQGNPYEQYF | TGTGCCAGCAGCCCGAGACAGGGGAATCCCTACGAGCAGTACTTC
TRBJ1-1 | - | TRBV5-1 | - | CASSSRGRLMDTEAFF | TGCGCCAGCAGCTCCCGGGGGAGGCTTATGGACACTGAAGCTTTCTTT
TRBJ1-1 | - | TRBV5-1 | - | CASSLGWAERPEAFF | TGCGCCAGCAGCTTGGGCTGGGCCGAGCGACCAGAAGCTTTCTTT
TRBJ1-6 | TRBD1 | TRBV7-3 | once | CASSRGTGASPLHF | TGTGCCAGCAGCCGAGGGACAGGGGCTTCACCCCTCCACTTT
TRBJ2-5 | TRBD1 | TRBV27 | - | CASSLSGDRGRETQYF | TGTGCCAGCAGTTTATCCGGGGACAGGGGGCGTGAGACCCAGTACTTC
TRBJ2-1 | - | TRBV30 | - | CAWSRRSYNEQFF | TGTGCCTGGAGCCGGCGGTCCTACAATGAGCAGTTCTTC
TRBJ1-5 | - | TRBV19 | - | CASSKSKVNQPQHF | TGTGCCAGTAGTAAGTCGAAAGTCAATCAGCCCCAGCATTTT
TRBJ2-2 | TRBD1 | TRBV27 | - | CASSKQPPGQGYSGELFF | TGTGCCAGCAGCAAACAACCACCGGGACAGGGGTATTCCGGGGAGCTGTTTTTT
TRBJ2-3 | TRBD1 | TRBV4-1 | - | CASSPTGSGTDTQYF | TGCGCCAGCAGCCCGACAGGGTCAGGCACAGATACGCAGTATTTT
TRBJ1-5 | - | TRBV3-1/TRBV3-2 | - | CASSRSNLGGQRNQPQHF | TGTGCCAGCAGCCGATCTAATCTTGGGGGGCAGCGCAATCAGCCCCAGCATTTT
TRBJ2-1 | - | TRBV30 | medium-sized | CAWRGLSSYNEQFF | TGTGCCTGGAGAGGCCTGAGCTCCTACAATGAGCAGTTCTTC
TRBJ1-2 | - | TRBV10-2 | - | CASSGTGNYGYTF | TGCGCCAGCAGTGGGACGGGTAACTATGGCTACACCTTC
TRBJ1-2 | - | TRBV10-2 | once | CASSEFRGGSYTF | TGCGCCAGCAGTGAGTTCAGGGGCGGGAGCTACACCTTC
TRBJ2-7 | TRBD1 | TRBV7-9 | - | CASSYGTGSEQYF | TGTGCCAGCAGCTACGGGACAGGGAGCGAGCAGTACTTC
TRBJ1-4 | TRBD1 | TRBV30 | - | CAWTRQGSNEKLFF | TGTGCCTGGACTAGACAGGGGTCTAATGAAAAACTGTTTTTT
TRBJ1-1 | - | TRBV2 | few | CASSEDMNTEAFF | TGTGCCAGCAGTGAAGACATGAACACTGAAGCTTTCTTT
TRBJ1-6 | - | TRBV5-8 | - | CASSLGTSGDSPLHF | TGTGCCAGCAGCTTGGGGACGTCGGGAGATTCACCCCTCCACTTT
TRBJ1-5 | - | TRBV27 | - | CASRQTAVGNQPQHF | TGTGCCAGCAGACAGACGGCAGTGGGCAATCAGCCCCAGCATTTT
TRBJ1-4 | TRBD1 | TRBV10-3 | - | CAISESDRGQEKLFF | TGTGCCATCAGTGAGTCGGACAGGGGGCAAGAAAAACTGTTTTTT
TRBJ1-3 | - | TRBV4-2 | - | CASSQVIPGAGDGNTIYF | TGTGCCAGCAGCCAAGTTATACCCGGGGCAGGCGATGGAAACACCATATATTTT
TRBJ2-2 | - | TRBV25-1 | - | CASSEAASRELFF | TGTGCCAGCAGTGAAGCGGCCTCCCGGGAGCTGTTTTTT
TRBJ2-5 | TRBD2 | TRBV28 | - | CASSHQTSGGAQYF | TGTGCCAGCAGTCACCAGACTAGCGGGGGGGCCCAGTACTTC
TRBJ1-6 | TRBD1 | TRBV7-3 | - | CASSRGQGNSPLHF | TGTGCCAGCAGCCGGGGACAGGGTAATTCACCCCTCCACTTT
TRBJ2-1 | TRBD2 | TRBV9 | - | CASGSSGGYNEQFF | TGTGCCAGCGGTTCTAGCGGGGGCTACAATGAGCAGTTCTTC
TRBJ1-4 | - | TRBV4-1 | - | CASSQEAAPGGEKLFF | TGCGCCAGCAGCCAAGAGGCAGCCCCAGGTGGAGAAAAACTGTTTTTT
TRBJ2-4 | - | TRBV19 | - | CASSIGQAAGAKNIQYF | TGTGCCAGTAGTATAGGACAGGCGGCGGGTGCCAAAAACATTCAGTACTTC
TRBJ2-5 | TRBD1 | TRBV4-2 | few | CASSQVQTGEETQYF | TGTGCCAGCAGCCAAGTCCAAACAGGGGAAGAGACCCAGTACTTC
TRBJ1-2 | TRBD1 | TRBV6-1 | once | CASSEGVRGAGYTF | TGTGCCAGCAGTGAAGGGGTCAGGGGGGCTGGCTACACCTTC
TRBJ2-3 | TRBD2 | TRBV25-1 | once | CASSGLTSQEGQYF | TGTGCCAGCAGTGGCCTGACTAGCCAAGAGGGGCAGTATTTT
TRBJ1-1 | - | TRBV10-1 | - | CASSESSGRPFF | TGCGCCAGCAGTGAGTCATCGGGGCGGCCTTTCTTT
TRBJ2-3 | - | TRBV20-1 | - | CSASTTDTQYF | TGCAGTGCTAGTACCACAGATACGCAGTATTTT
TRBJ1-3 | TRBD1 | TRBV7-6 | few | CASSLTGGLSGNTIYF | TGTGCCAGCAGCCTGACAGGGGGCCTCTCTGGAAACACCATATATTTT
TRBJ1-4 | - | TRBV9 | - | CASTRTEDEKLFF | TGTGCCAGCACCCGGACTGAGGATGAAAAACTGTTTTTT
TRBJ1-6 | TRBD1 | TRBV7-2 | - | CASSSRDRGVGRNSPLHF | TGTGCCAGCAGCTCCCGGGACAGGGGGGTTGGAAGGAATTCACCCCTCCACTTT
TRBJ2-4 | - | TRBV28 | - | CASSLYGGTIQYF | TGTGCCAGCAGTTTATATGGGGGCACCATTCAGTACTTC